These T cell receptor beta chains were read from a single sample in a study of T cell changes during pregnancy in multiple sclerosis. The repertoire was sequenced with immunoSEQ multiplex PCR; TCRdb's copy has only in-frame clones and lacks some. The sample lists tens of thousands of clones, 80% to 95% seen once, with roughly 2% in the top ten. The sample in question was peripheral blood, obtained in the second trimester of pregnancy. These TCRs come from a female donor with multiple sclerosis, enrolled in a pregnancy study. Both conserved end residues are part of each CDR3. A D gene is named only where the DNA matches it firmly. For some rows the clone size is stated as once, few or many, or as a class when expanded; others skip it.

abundance: few
d_gene: TRBD1
j_gene: TRBJ1-6
v_gene: TRBV5-4
CDR3aa: CASRPSATGQNSPLHF
CDR3nt: TGTGCCAGCAGACCCTCGGCCACGGGACAGAATTCACCCCTCCACTTT

abundance: -
d_gene: TRBD2
j_gene: TRBJ2-3
v_gene: TRBV9
CDR3aa: CASSAPRQRGGPRDTQYF
CDR3nt: TGTGCCAGCAGCGCGCCCCGGCAGCGGGGCGGCCCGAGAGATACGCAGTATTTT

abundance: -
d_gene: -
j_gene: TRBJ2-3
v_gene: TRBV9
CDR3aa: CASSVELATDTQYF
CDR3nt: TGTGCCAGCAGCGTAGAGCTAGCCACAGATACGCAGTATTTT

abundance: -
d_gene: -
j_gene: TRBJ2-3
v_gene: TRBV14
CDR3aa: CASSPQGSGGADTQYF
CDR3nt: TGTGCCAGCAGCCCCCAAGGGAGCGGCGGGGCAGATACGCAGTATTTT

abundance: -
d_gene: -
j_gene: TRBJ2-3
v_gene: TRBV27
CDR3aa: CASSILGGGTDTQYF
CDR3nt: TGTGCCAGCAGCATCCTGGGGGGAGGCACAGATACGCAGTATTTT

abundance: -
d_gene: TRBD2
j_gene: TRBJ2-7
v_gene: TRBV4-1
CDR3aa: CASSQRLAGHEQYF
CDR3nt: TGCGCCAGCAGCCAACGACTAGCGGGCCACGAGCAGTACTTC

abundance: -
d_gene: TRBD2
j_gene: TRBJ2-3
v_gene: TRBV5-4
CDR3aa: CASSLEFATSGSTDTQYF
CDR3nt: TGTGCCAGCAGCTTGGAATTCGCGACTAGCGGATCCACAGATACGCAGTATTTT

abundance: -
d_gene: -
j_gene: TRBJ1-2
v_gene: TRBV4-3
CDR3aa: CASSQDSGLLNYGYTF
CDR3nt: TGCGCCAGCAGCCAGGACTCGGGCCTTCTTAACTATGGCTACACCTTC

abundance: once
d_gene: -
j_gene: TRBJ1-1
v_gene: TRBV27
CDR3aa: CASSLPGENTEAFF
CDR3nt: TGTGCCAGCAGTTTACCGGGGGAGAACACTGAAGCTTTCTTT

abundance: -
d_gene: -
j_gene: TRBJ1-5
v_gene: TRBV30
CDR3aa: CAWSVLNSNQPQHF
CDR3nt: TGTGCCTGGAGTGTACTCAATAGCAATCAGCCCCAGCATTTT

abundance: -
d_gene: TRBD1
j_gene: TRBJ2-7
v_gene: TRBV5-1
CDR3aa: CASSADRASLAYEQYF
CDR3nt: TGCGCCAGCAGCGCTGACAGGGCCTCTTTGGCCTACGAGCAGTACTTC

abundance: -
d_gene: TRBD1
j_gene: TRBJ1-1
v_gene: TRBV4-1
CDR3aa: CASSQDRQGKRKTEAFF
CDR3nt: TGCGCCAGCAGCCAAGATAGACAGGGTAAAAGAAAAACTGAAGCTTTCTTT

abundance: -
d_gene: -
j_gene: TRBJ2-1
v_gene: TRBV7-9
CDR3aa: CASSSGRNEQFF
CDR3nt: TGTGCCAGCAGCTCTGGTCGGAATGAGCAGTTCTTC

abundance: -
d_gene: TRBD1
j_gene: TRBJ2-7
v_gene: TRBV10-1
CDR3aa: CASRDWTGGYEQYF
CDR3nt: TGCGCCAGCAGAGACTGGACAGGGGGCTACGAGCAGTACTTC

abundance: -
d_gene: TRBD1
j_gene: TRBJ2-1
v_gene: TRBV7-6
CDR3aa: CASSLGQGASEQFF
CDR3nt: TGTGCCAGCAGCTTAGGACAGGGGGCGAGTGAGCAGTTCTTC

abundance: once
d_gene: TRBD2
j_gene: TRBJ2-1
v_gene: TRBV19
CDR3aa: CASSAQLAGSYNEQFF
CDR3nt: TGTGCCAGTAGTGCCCAACTAGCGGGCTCCTACAATGAGCAGTTCTTC

abundance: -
d_gene: TRBD2
j_gene: TRBJ2-7
v_gene: TRBV28
CDR3aa: CASNADGTSFEQYF
CDR3nt: TGTGCCAGCAACGCAGATGGGACTAGTTTTGAGCAGTACTTC

abundance: -
d_gene: -
j_gene: TRBJ2-3
v_gene: TRBV5-6
CDR3aa: CASSLVGLGPDTQYF
CDR3nt: TGTGCCAGCAGCTTGGTGGGACTGGGACCAGATACGCAGTATTTT

abundance: -
d_gene: TRBD2
j_gene: TRBJ2-1
v_gene: TRBV2
CDR3aa: CASSSSGGAYNEQFF
CDR3nt: TGTGCCAGCAGTTCTAGCGGGGGGGCCTACAATGAGCAGTTCTTC

abundance: -
d_gene: -
j_gene: TRBJ2-2
v_gene: TRBV7-2
CDR3aa: CASSSGVVRRRVGELFF
CDR3nt: TGTGCCAGCAGCTCCGGGGTTGTGAGGAGAAGGGTCGGGGAGCTGTTTTTT

abundance: -
d_gene: -
j_gene: TRBJ2-6
v_gene: TRBV19
CDR3aa: CASREPSSGANVLTF
CDR3nt: TGTGCCAGTAGGGAGCCCAGCTCTGGGGCCAACGTCCTGACTTTC

abundance: -
d_gene: TRBD2
j_gene: TRBJ2-7
v_gene: TRBV5-6
CDR3aa: CASSLRSGVLYEQYF
CDR3nt: TGTGCCAGCAGCTTGCGCAGCGGGGTTCTCTACGAGCAGTACTTC

abundance: -
d_gene: TRBD2
j_gene: TRBJ2-5
v_gene: TRBV5-1
CDR3aa: CASSTLAGGPQETQYF
CDR3nt: TGCGCCAGCAGCACACTAGCGGGGGGACCCCAAGAGACCCAGTACTTC

abundance: -
d_gene: TRBD2
j_gene: TRBJ2-3
v_gene: TRBV19
CDR3aa: CASSMGLVSTDTQYF
CDR3nt: TGTGCCAGTAGTATGGGACTAGTTAGCACAGATACGCAGTATTTT

abundance: -
d_gene: TRBD2
j_gene: TRBJ2-3
v_gene: TRBV5-1
CDR3aa: CASSLDLSGDVTDTQYF
CDR3nt: TGCGCCAGCAGCTTGGATCTCAGCGGGGACGTCACAGATACGCAGTATTTT

abundance: -
d_gene: TRBD1
j_gene: TRBJ1-2
v_gene: TRBV5-6
CDR3aa: CASSLWDRYSYGYTF
CDR3nt: TGTGCCAGCAGCTTGTGGGACAGGTATTCCTATGGCTACACCTTC

abundance: -
d_gene: TRBD1
j_gene: TRBJ2-7
v_gene: TRBV19
CDR3aa: CASSIDPQGVPYEQYF
CDR3nt: TGTGCCAGTAGTATAGATCCGCAGGGGGTACCCTACGAGCAGTACTTC

abundance: -
d_gene: -
j_gene: TRBJ1-1
v_gene: TRBV29-1
CDR3aa: CSVVLWQEAFF
CDR3nt: TGCAGCGTTGTCTTGTGGCAAGAAGCTTTCTTT

abundance: -
d_gene: -
j_gene: TRBJ2-1
v_gene: TRBV15
CDR3aa: CATSARDFNEQFF
CDR3nt: TGTGCCACCAGCGCCCGGGACTTCAATGAGCAGTTCTTC

abundance: -
d_gene: -
j_gene: TRBJ2-5
v_gene: TRBV28
CDR3aa: CASRGVQSSQETQYF
CDR3nt: TGTGCCAGCAGAGGGGTCCAAAGCTCCCAAGAGACCCAGTACTTC

abundance: -
d_gene: TRBD1
j_gene: TRBJ1-1
v_gene: TRBV30
CDR3aa: CAGQTGDTEAFF
CDR3nt: TGTGCCGGACAAACAGGGGACACTGAAGCTTTCTTT

abundance: -
d_gene: TRBD1
j_gene: TRBJ2-7
v_gene: TRBV7-8
CDR3aa: CASNNQGQGYEQYF
CDR3nt: TGTGCCAGCAACAACCAGGGACAGGGCTACGAGCAGTACTTC

abundance: -
d_gene: -
j_gene: TRBJ1-2
v_gene: TRBV13
CDR3aa: CASSSDRPYGYTF
CDR3nt: TGTGCCAGCAGCTCGGACAGACCCTATGGCTACACCTTC

abundance: -
d_gene: TRBD1
j_gene: TRBJ2-7
v_gene: TRBV7-2
CDR3aa: CASSFTGGNYEQYF
CDR3nt: TGTGCCAGCAGCTTTACAGGGGGCAACTACGAGCAGTACTTC